These 5 T cell receptor beta chains came from one sample sequenced in a study of blood T cell repertoires in COVID-19. Sequenced by immunoSEQ multiplex PCR; TCRdb stores in-frame clones only, minus some. The repertoire includes 87,000 or so clones, around 87% of them detected once, and over 4% sits in the top ten. Source material: peripheral blood. The receptors stem from a man aged 35 to 55 with acute or convalescent COVID-19.

V is TRBV30 and J is TRBJ1-5; D gene uncertain. Looked up from germline, CDR1 is GTSNPN and CDR2 is SVGIG (reference sequence). The CDR3 spans 14 residues. The V end lost 3 bases, the J end lost 6 bases, and 15 bases lay between the germline ends. The CDR3 nucleotides are TGTGCCTGGAGAACTCGACGGGGTGGTCAGCCCCAGCATTTT. Encoded protein: CAWRTRRGGQPQHF.

The chain uses TRBV3-1 (or the pseudogene TRBV3-2) and TRBJ1-4; tentative D call: TRBD1 (6 bases). The germline CDR1 and CDR2 sequences are LGHDT and YNNKEL (reference sequence). The CDR3 runs to 17 residues. Trimming removed 1 base at V and 5 bases at J, with 17 bases between. CDR3 sequence: CASSQVGPRTVNEKLFF. CDR3 coding DNA: TGTGCCAGCAGCCAAGTCGGACCTAGGACAGTAAATGAAAAACTGTTTTTT.

The chain employs TRBV9 and TRBJ2-1; 8 bases fit TRBD1. CDR1 is SGDLS, CDR2 YYNGEE, per germline. The ends lost 1 base at V and 0 bases at J; junction bases unmatched: 12. There are 19 residues in the CDR3. The CDR3 bases are TGTGCCAGCAGCGTACGAGGCAGGGGGCCTCATAGCTCCTACAATGAGCAGTTCTTC. Translating gives CASSVRGRGPHSSYNEQFF.

The V call is TRBV5-8, the J call TRBJ1-1; 8 bases match TRBD1. Germline V gene lookup returns CDR1 SGHTS and CDR2 YDEGEE. Trimming at V came to 4 bases and at J to 4 bases, leaving 6 bases not matched to a gene. CDR3 length: 14 residues. DNA of the CDR3: TGTGCCAGCAGCGCCAGGACAGGGTTCACTGAAGCTTTCTTT. Translation: CASSARTGFTEAFF.

A few counts support this clone. The chain links TRBV19 to TRBJ1-4, with D tentatively TRBD1 (6 bases). The CDR3 is 13 amino acids. Deletions cut 5 bases from V and 8 bases from J, with 12 bases between. Germline values: CDR1 LNHDA, CDR2 SQIVND (reference sequence). CDR3 residues: CASSQGMGEKLFF. CDR3 coding DNA: TGTGCCAGTAGTCAGGGGATGGGGGAAAAACTGTTTTTT.